This T cell receptor (beta chain) was captured by sequencing in a study of T cell responses to AZD1222 COVID-19 vaccine. Clones were sequenced by immunoSEQ multiplex PCR, and TCRdb holds only the in-frame ones, with some missing. The repertoire includes more than 95,000 clones, 85% to 90% of them detected once, and approximately 3.5% sits in the top ten. Second doses were pooled across both intervals (about 4 or about 12 weeks). From germline, CDR1 is SGHNT and CDR2 YYREEE (reference sequence). V trimming: 3 bases; J trimming: 6 bases; junction bases outside the gene matches: 6. CDR3 length: 14 residues.

The specimen was peripheral blood, collected 28 days after the second AZD1222 dose. The chain is built from TRBV5-4 and TRBJ2-7; 10 bases map to TRBD1. The sequence was collected from an adult who received the AZD1222 COVID-19 vaccine. The CDR3 DNA reads as TGTGCCAGCAGCTCCCCGGGACAGGGGCCCGAGCAGTACTTC. Protein product: CASSSPGQGPEQYF.